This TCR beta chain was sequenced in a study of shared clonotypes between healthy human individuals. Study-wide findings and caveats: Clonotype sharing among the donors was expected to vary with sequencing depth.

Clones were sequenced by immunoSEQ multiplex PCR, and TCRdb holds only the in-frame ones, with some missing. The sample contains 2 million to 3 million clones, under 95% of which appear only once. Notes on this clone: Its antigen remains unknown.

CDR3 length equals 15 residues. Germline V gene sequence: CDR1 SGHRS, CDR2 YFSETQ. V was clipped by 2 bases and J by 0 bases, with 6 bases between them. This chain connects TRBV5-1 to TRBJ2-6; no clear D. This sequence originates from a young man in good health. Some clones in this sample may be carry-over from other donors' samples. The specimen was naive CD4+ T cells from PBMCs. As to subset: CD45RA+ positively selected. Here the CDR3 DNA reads TGCGCCAGCAGCTTTCCATTCTCTGGGGCCAACGTCCTGACTTTC. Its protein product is CASSFPFSGANVLTF.